The source of this T cell receptor beta chain is a study of T-cell memory formation after mild COVID-19. Study information: TCR clustering was largely donor specific.

Germline values: CDR1 KGHDR, CDR2 SFDVKD. Trimming shortened V by 3 bases and J by 9 bases, and 8 bases separated the two germline ends. The CDR3 runs to 12 residues. This clonotype has more than one count but fewer than ten. Its antigen is as yet unknown. Study-level results: The finding that pre-infection memory included some responding clones suggested that cross-reactive memory joined.

A 5'RACE reaction primed in the constant segment made cDNA libraries of TCR alpha and TCR beta, and these carried sample barcodes and UMIs. TCRdb called the 5' RACE reads again in MiXCR, with one record for every CDR3 protein. The repertoire has 350,000 to 500,000 distinct CDR3 sequences, around 17% of them found once; the top ten carry roughly 21%. The TCR was taken from a man between 18 and 35 years old who had mild COVID-19 (a few samples of this study predate the infection). Cell type and time point are not known. Sequencing was performed on PBMCs or a T cell subset sorted from them (not recorded which). The rearrangement uses TRBV24-1 and TRBJ2-1; D is undetermined. The CDR3 coding sequence is TGTGCCACCAGTGATCTGACGGTTGAGCAGTTCTTC. Translating it yields CATSDLTVEQFF.